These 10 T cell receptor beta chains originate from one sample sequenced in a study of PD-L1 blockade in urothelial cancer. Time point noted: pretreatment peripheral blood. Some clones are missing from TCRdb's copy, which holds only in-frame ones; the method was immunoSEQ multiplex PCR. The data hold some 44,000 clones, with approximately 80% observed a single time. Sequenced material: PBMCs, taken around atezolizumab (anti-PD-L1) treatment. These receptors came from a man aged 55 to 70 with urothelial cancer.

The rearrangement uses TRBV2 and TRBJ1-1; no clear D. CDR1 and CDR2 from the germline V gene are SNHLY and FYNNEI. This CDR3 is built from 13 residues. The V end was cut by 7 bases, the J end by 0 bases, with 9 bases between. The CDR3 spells CASMREMNTEAFF. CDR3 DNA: TGTGCCAGCATGAGGGAGATGAACACTGAAGCTTTCTTT. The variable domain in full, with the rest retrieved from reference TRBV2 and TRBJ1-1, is EPEVTQTPSHQVTQMGQEVILRCVPISNHLYFYWYRQILGQKVEFLVSFYNNEISEKSEIFDDQFSVERPDGSNFTLKIRSTKLEDSAMYFCASMREMNTEAFFGQGTRLTVV.

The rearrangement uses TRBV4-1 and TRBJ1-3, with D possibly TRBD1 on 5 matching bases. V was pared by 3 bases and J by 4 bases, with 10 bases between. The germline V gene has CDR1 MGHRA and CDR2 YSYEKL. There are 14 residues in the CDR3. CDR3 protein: CASSQDTFGNTIYF. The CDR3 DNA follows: TGCGCCAGCAGCCAGGACACTTTCGGAAACACCATATATTTT.

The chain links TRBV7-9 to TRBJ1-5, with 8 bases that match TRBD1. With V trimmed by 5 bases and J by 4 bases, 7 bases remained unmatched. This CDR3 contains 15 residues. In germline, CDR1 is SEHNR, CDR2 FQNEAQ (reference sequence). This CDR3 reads CASSPAGQDNQPQHF. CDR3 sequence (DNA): TGTGCCAGCAGCCCTGCGGGACAGGATAATCAGCCCCAGCATTTT.

The CDR3 bases are TGTGCCAGTAGTATAGGACAGGCAACTAACTATGGCTACACCTTC. It yields the protein CASSIGQATNYGYTF. The J gene is TRBJ1-2, the V gene TRBV19; a weak D match, TRBD1 (6 bases). V dropped 1 base and J dropped 0 bases, with 9 bases sitting between them. This CDR3 has 15 residues. Germline V gene data show CDR1 as LNHDA and CDR2 as SQIVND (reference sequence). The whole variable domain, remainder taken from reference TRBV19 and TRBJ1-2, is DGGITQSPKYLFRKEGQNVTLSCEQNLNHDAMYWYRQDPGQGLRLIYYSQIVNDFQKGDIAEGYSVSREKKESFPLTVTSAQKNPTAFYLCASSIGQATNYGYTFGSGTRLTVV.

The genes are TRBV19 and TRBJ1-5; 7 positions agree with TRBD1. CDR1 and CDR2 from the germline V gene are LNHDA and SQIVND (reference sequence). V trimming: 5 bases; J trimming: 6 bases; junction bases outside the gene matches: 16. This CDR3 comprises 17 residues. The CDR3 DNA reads TGTGCCAGTAGTTCAGGCCCGACAGGGACGCATAGTCAGCCCCAGCATTTT. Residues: CASSSGPTGTHSQPQHF.

CDR3 in DNA: TGTGCCAGCAGCTTCAGGGGACAGGGTGAAGGCTACGAGCAGTACTTC. It is translated as CASSFRGQGEGYEQYF. The chain employs TRBV11-2 and TRBJ2-7; 9 bases agree with TRBD1. J lost 3 bases, V lost 3 bases, and 9 bases had no gene match. Germline loops: CDR1 SGHAT, CDR2 FQNNGV. This CDR3 region has 16 residues.

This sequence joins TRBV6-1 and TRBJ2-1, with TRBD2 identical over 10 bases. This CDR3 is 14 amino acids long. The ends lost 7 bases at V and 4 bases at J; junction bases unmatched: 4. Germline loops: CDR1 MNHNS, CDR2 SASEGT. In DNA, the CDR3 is TGTGCCAGCAACCTTAGCGGGGGGTACAATGAGCAGTTCTTC. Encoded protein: CASNLSGGYNEQFF.

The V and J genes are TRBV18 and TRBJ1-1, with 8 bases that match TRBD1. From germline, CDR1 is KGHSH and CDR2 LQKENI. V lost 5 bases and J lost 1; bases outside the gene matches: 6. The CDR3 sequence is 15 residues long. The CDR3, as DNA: TGTGCCAGCTCAAACTACAGGGGGAAGAACACTGAAGCTTTCTTT. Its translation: CASSNYRGKNTEAFF.

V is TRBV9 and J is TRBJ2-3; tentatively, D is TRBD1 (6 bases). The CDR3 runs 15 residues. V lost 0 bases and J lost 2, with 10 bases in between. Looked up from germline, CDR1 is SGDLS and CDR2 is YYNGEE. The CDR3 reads CASSVGGLDTDTQYF. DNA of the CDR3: TGTGCCAGCAGCGTAGGGGGGCTCGACACAGATACGCAGTATTTT. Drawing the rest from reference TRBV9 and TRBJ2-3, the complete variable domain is DSGVTQTPKHLITATGQRVTLRCSPRSGDLSVYWYQQSLDQGLQFLIQYYNGEERAKGNILERFSAQQFPDLHSELNLSSLELGDSALYFCASSVGGLDTDTQYFGPGTRLTVL.

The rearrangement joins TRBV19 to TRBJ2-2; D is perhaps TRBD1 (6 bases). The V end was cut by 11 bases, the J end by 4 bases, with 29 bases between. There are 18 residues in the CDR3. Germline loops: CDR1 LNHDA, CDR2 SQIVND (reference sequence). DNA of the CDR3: TGTGCCGCAGGAAAGAATGGACAGCGAATATGGGGCACCGGGGAGCTGTTTTTT. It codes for CAAGKNGQRIWGTGELFF.